Each of the 18 T cell receptor beta chains below was sequenced from the same sample in a study of Ad26.COV2.S vaccination and SARS-CoV-2 variants. Treatment specified: 15 to 20 received Ad26.COV2.S at low or high dose, single or two shots; 5 received placebo; per-sample allocation not given. Material that was analyzed had been drawn on day 63 after the first vaccine or placebo injection. Here immunoSEQ multiplex PCR was the method, and the copy in TCRdb shows in-frame clones only, minus some. This table holds just over 350,000 clones, 70% to 90% found once. The material was peripheral blood, obtained in a trial of Ad26.COV2.S vaccine versus placebo. These receptors were collected from a person aged 18-60 years who received the Ad26.COV2.S COVID-19 vaccine or a placebo.

This clone was detected only a few times. This sequence joins TRBV5-1 and TRBJ2-2, with D unresolved. The CDR3 is made up of 14 amino acids. Deletions cut 0 bases from V and 3 bases from J, with 6 bases between. In germline, CDR1 is SGHRS, CDR2 YFSETQ. The CDR3 DNA reads TGCGCCAGCAGCTTGGCCCCATACACCGGGGAGCTGTTTTTT. It is translated as CASSLAPYTGELFF.

The chain links TRBV6-5 to TRBJ2-3, with D maybe TRBD2 (6 bases). V was trimmed by 0 bases and J by 4 bases, leaving 11 bases between them. Per the germline V gene, CDR1 is MNHEY and CDR2 is SVGAGI. The CDR3 sequence is 15 residues long. The CDR3 here is CASSYSRRGADTQYF. CDR3 DNA: TGTGCCAGCAGTTACTCGCGGCGGGGAGCAGATACGCAGTATTTT.

V gene TRBV7-9 combines with J gene TRBJ2-1, with 14 bases that match TRBD2. J gave up 1 base and V 6 bases, and 8 bases lay outside the gene matches. This CDR3 is 18 amino acids long. Per the germline V gene, CDR1 is SEHNR and CDR2 is FQNEAQ (reference sequence). CDR3 sequence reads: CASSPSGLAGASYNEQFF. In DNA form, the CDR3 reads TGTGCCAGCAGTCCCTCGGGACTAGCGGGAGCTTCCTACAATGAGCAGTTCTTC.

V usage is TRBV3-1 (or the pseudogene TRBV3-2) and J usage is TRBJ2-7, with D perhaps matching TRBD2 (6 bases). The CDR3 is 15 amino acids. Germline values: CDR1 LGHDT, CDR2 YNNKEL (reference sequence). V dropped 4 bases and J dropped 0 bases, with 13 bases sitting between them. The CDR3 protein is CASSPGWGVSYEQYF. The CDR3, as DNA: TGTGCCAGCAGCCCGGGTTGGGGGGTCTCCTACGAGCAGTACTTC.

The chain employs TRBV11-2 and TRBJ2-3; 8 bases match TRBD1. The CDR3 consists of 13 residues. V was clipped by 3 bases and J by 6 bases; unmatched bases: 2. CDR1 is SGHAT, CDR2 FQNNGV, per germline. CDR3 sequence: CASSFTGGDTQYF. The CDR3 region has the DNA TGTGCCAGCAGCTTCACAGGGGGGGATACGCAGTATTTT.

The V and J genes are TRBV6-5 and TRBJ1-2; 7 positions match TRBD1. This CDR3 region has 13 residues. CDR1 and CDR2 (germline): MNHEY, SVGAGI. The junction had 6 bases not matched to a gene; V was cut back by 6 bases and J by 5 bases. CDR3 sequence reads: CASRTGQLYGYTF. The CDR3 DNA sequence: TGTGCCAGCAGAACGGGACAGCTTTATGGCTACACCTTC.

This chain joins TRBV19 and TRBJ2-5; TRBD2 is a possible D gene (5 bases). This CDR3 spans 14 amino acids. Between the trimmed V and J ends, which lost 3 bases and 5 bases, there was a span of 13 bases. Germline CDR1 and CDR2: LNHDA and SQIVND (reference sequence). CDR3 in DNA: TGTGCCAGTAGTATCCTCAGCGGCCACGAGACCCAGTACTTC. Translated, it gives CASSILSGHETQYF.

The CDR3 reads CASSWGQGTQETQYF. The DNA for the CDR3 is TGCGCCAGCAGCTGGGGACAGGGCACCCAAGAGACCCAGTACTTC. This rearrangement joins TRBV5-1 to TRBJ2-5; 9 positions agree with TRBD1. With V trimmed by 3 bases and J by 1 base, 4 bases remained unmatched. This CDR3 region has 15 residues. The germline V gene has CDR1 SGHRS and CDR2 YFSETQ.

The rearrangement links TRBV11-2 to TRBJ1-2; D is ambiguous. The CDR3 runs 13 residues. Germline CDR1 SGHAT, CDR2 FQNNGV. Between the trimmed V and J ends, which lost 2 bases and 4 bases, there was a span of 8 bases. CDR3 sequence: CASSLYMGYGYTF. CDR3 nucleotide sequence: TGTGCCAGCAGCTTATATATGGGCTATGGCTACACCTTC.

The chain uses TRBV10-3 and TRBJ1-2; D is unclear. Germline V CDR1 and CDR2: ENHRY, SYGVKD. V was cut by 3 bases and J by 14 bases, with 13 bases left in between. This CDR3 is built from 11 residues. The CDR3 here is CAISDSKVLTF. CDR3 nucleotides: TGTGCCATCAGTGATTCGAAGGTGCTAACCTTC.

The chain links TRBV28 to TRBJ2-1; perhaps TRBD2 as D (6 bases). V was clipped by 3 bases and J by 3 bases, with 12 bases between them. Germline V gives CDR1 MDHEN, CDR2 SYDVKM. The CDR3 has 15 amino acids. The chain's CDR3 is CASSFSGLLYNEQFF. Here the CDR3 DNA reads TGTGCCAGCAGTTTTTCGGGACTCCTCTACAATGAGCAGTTCTTC.

The V and J genes are TRBV19 and TRBJ2-7, with 9 bases that match TRBD2. V dropped 4 bases and J dropped 3; count of bases not matched to a gene: 4. In germline, CDR1 is LNHDA, CDR2 SQIVND (reference sequence). The CDR3 is 14 amino acids. The CDR3 coding sequence is TGTGCCAGTAGTAAGCGGGGGGCTTACTACGAGCAGTACTTC. Translation gives CASSKRGAYYEQYF.

This clone was detected once. The rearrangement joins TRBV5-4 to TRBJ2-1; D gene uncertain. Germline V CDR1 and CDR2: SGHNT, YYREEE (reference sequence). Trimming cost V 0 bases and J 0 bases, with 7 bases left between them. This CDR3 has 15 residues. The DNA for the CDR3 is TGTGCCAGCAGCTTGGGTCCGAGCTCCTACAATGAGCAGTTCTTC. Translation: CASSLGPSSYNEQFF.

The rearrangement joins TRBV7-6 to TRBJ2-7, with 9 bases lining up with TRBD2. V shed 0 bases, J shed 2 bases, and the junction held 2 bases outside the gene matches. The CDR3 runs 15 residues. Germline V gene data show CDR1 as SGHVS and CDR2 as FNYEAQ. This CDR3 reads CASSLASGSPYEQYF. In DNA, the CDR3 is TGTGCCAGCAGCTTAGCTAGCGGGAGCCCCTACGAGCAGTACTTC.

The CDR3 sequence: CASSLGGGEETQYF. CDR3 DNA: TGTGCCAGCAGCTTAGGCGGCGGGGAAGAGACCCAGTACTTC. The chain combines TRBV11-3 with TRBJ2-5, with a weak D call TRBD2 (6 bases). Germline CDR1 and CDR2: SGHNT and YENEEA. V lost 1 base, J lost 3 bases, and 9 bases lay in between. The CDR3 is 14 amino acids. The full variable domain, with the rest looked up from reference TRBV11-3 and TRBJ2-5, is EAGVVQSPRYKIIEKKQPVAFWCNPISGHNTLYWYLQNLGQGPELLIRYENEEAVDDSQLPKDRFSAERLKGVDSTLKIQPAELGDSAVYLCASSLGGGEETQYFGPGTRLLVL.

This chain joins TRBV4-3 and TRBJ2-3, with a tentative D call TRBD2 (6 bases). Trimming removed 0 bases from V and 7 bases from J, with 23 bases in between. The germline V gene encodes CDR1 LGHNA and CDR2 YSLEER. The CDR3 has 18 amino acids. The CDR3 region has the DNA TGCGCCAGCAGCCAAGATGAACCCCTCGCAAAGGGAGGAAATACGCAGTATTTT. Its translation: CASSQDEPLAKGGNTQYF.

The V gene is TRBV27, the J gene TRBJ2-7; weak D call: TRBD2 (5 bases). The germline V gene has CDR1 MNHEY and CDR2 SMNVEV (reference sequence). Trimming removed 6 bases at V and 5 bases at J, with 11 bases between. CDR3 size: 12 residues. The CDR3 loop reads CASRGWTHEQYF. Here the CDR3 DNA reads TGTGCCAGCAGGGGGTGGACTCACGAGCAGTACTTC.

The chain recombines TRBV27 with TRBJ2-3, with TRBD1 as a possible D gene (7 bases). The CDR3 runs 14 residues. The germline V gene has CDR1 MNHEY and CDR2 SMNVEV (reference sequence). V gave up 5 bases and J gave up 2 bases, with 11 bases separating them. The CDR3 region is CASSAGGYTDTQYF. CDR3 bases: TGTGCCAGCAGTGCAGGGGGGTACACAGATACGCAGTATTTT.